These 20 T cell receptor beta chains share one sample of origin, sequenced in a study of T cells in Graves' hyperthyroidism and ophthalmopathy. Amplification yielded TCR beta CDR3 regions, with RNA transcripts as the source. HTBI primers drove first-round RT-PCR of the TCR CDR3. TCRdb called the multiplex PCR reads again in MiXCR, with one record for every CDR3 protein. The sample has about 520,000 distinct CDR3 sequences, roughly 25% seen once. Source material: blood. These receptors came from a woman in her twenties or thirties with Graves' ophthalmopathy.

The table lists this clonotype with many counts. The chain carries TRBV13 and TRBJ2-7; a possible D gene is TRBD1 (6 bases). This CDR3 is built from 16 residues. Trimming took 1 base from V and 6 from J, leaving 19 bases between them. CDR1 is PRHDT and CDR2 is FYEKMQ in the germline V gene (reference sequence). The CDR3 DNA reads as TGTGCCAGCAGCTTAGAGGGCAGGGGATCCGGTGGCGAGCAGTACTTC. Protein product: CASSLEGRGSGGEQYF.

This clonotype was counted only a few times. The chain employs TRBV5-1 and TRBJ2-5; D may be TRBD2 (5 bases). With 0 bases removed from V and 7 bases from J, the gap between germline ends came to 22 bases. The CDR3 covers 17 residues. Germline CDR1 SGHRS, CDR2 YFSETQ. The CDR3, as DNA: TGCGCCAGCAGCTTGGCCTTGACTACCGGAAAGGTTAGGACCCAGTACTTC. It codes for CASSLALTTGKVRTQYF.

This clonotype has more than one count but fewer than ten. V is TRBV7-2 and J is TRBJ1-5; no definite D call. Trimming removed 6 bases at V and 2 bases at J, with 14 bases between. Germline lookup yields CDR1 SGHTA and CDR2 FQGNSA. The CDR3 totals 15 residues. DNA of the CDR3: TGTGCCAGCAGTCAAAGAAGGGCCCGCAATCAGCCCCAGCATTTT. Translated, it gives CASSQRRARNQPQHF.

Ten or more counts support this clonotype. The chain is built from TRBV6-5 and TRBJ1-2, with TRBD1 as a possible D gene (5 bases). V lost 2 bases and J lost 8, with 12 bases in between. This CDR3 is built from 13 residues. Germline CDR1 and CDR2: MNHEY and SVGAGI. CDR3 sequence (DNA): TGTGCCAGCAGTTACGGGGGGGTCGGGGGCTACACCTTC. Translating gives CASSYGGVGGYTF.

This clonotype occurred a few times. The genes are TRBV28 and TRBJ1-1, with TRBD1 identical over 8 bases. CDR3 size: 12 residues. The ends lost 10 bases at V and 6 bases at J; junction bases unmatched: 7. Germline V gene sequence: CDR1 MDHEN, CDR2 SYDVKM. This chain's CDR3 is CATSDRAAEAFF. As DNA, the CDR3 is TGTGCCACCTCGGACAGGGCGGCTGAAGCTTTCTTT.

This clonotype has only a few counts. The V and J genes are TRBV28 and TRBJ2-7, with a weak D call TRBD2 (5 bases). Trimming pared 2 bases from V and 0 bases from J, leaving 14 bases between. Looked up from germline, CDR1 is MDHEN and CDR2 is SYDVKM. The CDR3 extends over 16 amino acids. The CDR3 loop reads CASSLAGLHSSYEQYF. The DNA of the CDR3 is TGTGCCAGCAGTTTAGCCGGACTGCATAGCTCCTACGAGCAGTACTTC.

V and J are TRBV6-2 or TRBV6-3 and TRBJ2-1; D gene uncertain. CDR1 is MNHEY and CDR2 is SVGEGT in the germline V gene. The CDR3 runs 11 residues. Trimming left V 5 bases short and J 12 bases short, with 11 bases between. The CDR3 coding sequence is TGTGCCAGCAGTCCCCCCGGTATGCAGTTCTTC. Translation gives CASSPPGMQFF.

This clonotype came up many times. This sequence joins TRBV11-2 and TRBJ2-5, with TRBD1 matching over 8 bases. After removal of 4 bases from V and 4 bases from J, the junction contained 8 bases not matched to a gene. CDR1 SGHAT and CDR2 FQNNGV come from the germline V gene. The CDR3 contains 15 residues. This CDR3 is CASSYPQGAGETQYF. The CDR3 coding sequence is TGTGCCAGCAGCTATCCCCAGGGGGCCGGAGAGACCCAGTACTTC.

The genes are TRBV15 and TRBJ2-7, with 11 bases identical to TRBD1. Germline lookup yields CDR1 LNHNV and CDR2 YYDKDF (reference sequence). There are 14 residues in the CDR3. The trim removed 8 bases at V and 3 bases at J, leaving 6 bases unmatched. This CDR3 reads CATGLDRGRYEQYF. Written as DNA, the CDR3 is TGTGCCACCGGATTGGACAGGGGGCGCTACGAGCAGTACTTC.

This clonotype was seen a handful of times. This chain uses TRBV28 with TRBJ2-7; 8 bases align to TRBD1. The trim removed 2 bases at V and 3 bases at J, leaving 6 bases unmatched. Germline V CDR1 and CDR2: MDHEN, SYDVKM. This CDR3 has 15 residues. The chain's CDR3 is CASSLLPGGGYEQYF. CDR3 bases: TGTGCCAGCAGTTTACTCCCAGGGGGCGGCTACGAGCAGTACTTC. Full variable domain (rest looked up from reference TRBV28 and TRBJ2-7): DVKVTQSSRYLVKRTGEKVFLECVQDMDHENMFWYRQDPGLGLRLIYFSYDVKMKEKGDIPEGYSVSREKKERFSLILESASTNQTSMYLCASSLLPGGGYEQYFGPGTRLTVT.

This chain joins TRBV27 and TRBJ2-7; 9 nucleotides match TRBD2. Germline loops: CDR1 MNHEY, CDR2 SMNVEV (reference sequence). The CDR3 is 17 amino acids. Trimming cost V 6 bases and J 2 bases; bases outside gene matches: 14. The CDR3 spells CASSRLGSGGYPYEQYF. In nucleotides, the CDR3 is TGTGCCAGCAGCCGCCTAGGAAGCGGGGGGTACCCCTACGAGCAGTACTTC.

Worth noting for this clonotype: This CDR3 fails to terminate in the conserved phenylalanine or tryptophan, so it likely reflects a read error. The V call is TRBV5-1, the J call TRBJ2-6; 10 bases are a match to TRBD1. This CDR3 has 17 residues. V shed 0 bases and J 1 base; nucleotides not matched to a gene: 1. The V gene's germline CDR1 is SGHRS and CDR2 YFSETQ. The CDR3 loop reads CASSLGQGASGANVLTY. CDR3 nucleotides: TGCGCCAGCAGCTTGGGACAGGGGGCATCTGGGGCCAACGTCCTGACTTAC.

This clonotype was seen ten or more times. J is TRBJ2-2 and V is TRBV7-3, with D perhaps matching TRBD2 (6 bases). This CDR3 comprises 15 residues. The V end was cut by 5 bases, the J end by 4 bases, with 14 bases between. CDR1 is SGHTA and CDR2 is FQGTGA in the germline V gene. The CDR3 DNA sequence: TGTGCCAGCAGCCCAGAGGCGGGGCTCACCGGGGAGCTGTTTTTT. Translating gives CASSPEAGLTGELFF. The whole variable domain, remainder taken from reference TRBV7-3 and TRBJ2-2, is GAGVSQTPSNKVTEKGKYVELRCDPISGHTALYWYRQSLGQGPEFLIYFQGTGAADDSGLPNDRFFAVRPEGSVSTLKIQRTERGDSAVYLCASSPEAGLTGELFFGEGSRLTVL.

This clonotype was counted only a few times. This chain links TRBV20-1 with TRBJ2-5; 12 positions match TRBD2. J lost 5 bases, V lost 6 bases, and 10 bases had no gene match. The length of the CDR3 is 15 residues. The V gene's germline CDR1 is DFQATT and CDR2 SNEGSKA (reference sequence). The CDR3 nucleotides are TGCAGTGCGAGAACTAGCGGGGGGTCATGGGAGACCCAGTACTTC. This sequence encodes CSARTSGGSWETQYF.

The chain is built from TRBV2 and TRBJ2-4; possible D gene TRBD2, 5 bases. Trimming took off 5 bases at V and 8 bases at J, with 13 bases between the two ends. The V gene's germline CDR1 is SNHLY and CDR2 FYNNEI. CDR3 size: 13 residues. The CDR3 loop reads CASSSGLVDIQYF. The CDR3 DNA follows: TGTGCCAGCAGTTCCGGACTTGTGGACATTCAGTACTTC. The full variable domain, completed using reference TRBV2 and TRBJ2-4, is EPEVTQTPSHQVTQMGQEVILRCVPISNHLYFYWYRQILGQKVEFLVSFYNNEISEKSEIFDDQFSVERPDGSNFTLKIRSTKLEDSAMYFCASSSGLVDIQYFGAGTRLSVL.

The chain joins TRBV20-1 to TRBJ1-5; D gene uncertain. This CDR3 region has 14 residues. The germline V gene encodes CDR1 DFQATT and CDR2 SNEGSKA (reference sequence). Trimming pared 1 base from V and 0 bases from J, leaving 7 bases between. The CDR3 loop is CSARGVYSNQPQHF. The CDR3 DNA reads TGCAGTGCTAGAGGAGTTTATAGCAATCAGCCCCAGCATTTT.

The sample holds a few counts of this clonotype. The chain combines TRBV6-1 with TRBJ1-1, with D possibly TRBD1 on 6 matching bases. The CDR3 spans 16 residues. From germline, CDR1 is MNHNS and CDR2 SASEGT. The V end lost 0 bases, the J end lost 5 bases, and 16 bases lay between the germline ends. The DNA for the CDR3 is TGTGCCAGCAGTGAAGCTTATTACAGGGTTGAAACTGAAGCTTTCTTT. This sequence encodes CASSEAYYRVETEAFF.

This clonotype has more than one count but fewer than ten. The junction and the germline gene differ at one end; a read error may be behind it. CDR3 loop: CAGSLGTGGQPQHF. The CDR3 DNA is TGCGCCGGCAGCTTGGGTACAGGAGGTCAGCCCCAGCATTTT. The chain links TRBV5-1 to TRBJ1-5; possibly TRBD1 for D (5 bases). CDR3 length: 14 amino acids. In germline, CDR1 is SGHRS, CDR2 YFSETQ.

This clonotype has only one observation. The chain is built from TRBV6-1 and TRBJ1-2; weak D call: TRBD1 (5 bases). V was shortened by 3 bases and J by 4 bases, with 12 bases between the two germline ends. Germline V gene data show CDR1 as MNHNS and CDR2 as SASEGT. This CDR3 spans 14 amino acids. The CDR3, as DNA: TGTGCCAGCAGTGATAAGACAGCTACCTATGGCTACACCTTC. Its protein is CASSDKTATYGYTF.

At least ten counts were recorded for this clonotype. This chain links TRBV20-1 with TRBJ1-1; 8 bases agree with TRBD1. After removal of 0 bases from V and 6 bases from J, the junction contained 9 bases not matched to a gene. Germline V lookup: CDR1 DFQATT, CDR2 SNEGSKA (reference sequence). The CDR3 spans 15 residues. The CDR3 coding sequence is TGCAGTGCTAGAGAACCCGACAGGGGAGACCCTGAAGCTTTCTTT. It yields the protein CSAREPDRGDPEAFF.